This TCR beta chain was recovered during a study of beta chain features in type 1 diabetes (dated by TCRdb to 2016 to 2019). With regard to the full study: Mean age, gender distribution, total cell number and subset yield were not different between patients and healthy donors. In the study, TCRB repertoires of sorted circulating CD4+ T cell subsets from recently diagnosed type 1 diabetes patients were compared with those of matched healthy donors. A total of roughly 99,000,000 sorted cells were examined across all samples, and the number of cells per subset was strongly correlated with RNA yield. Regulatory and stem cell-like memory subsets were isolated from only 8 patients and 8 healthy donors, whereas naive and central memory subsets came from all 30 or so donors.

A single peripheral blood draw of approximately 0.11 L on average was collected from each donor into heparinised tubes. A BD FACSAria II and a panel including CD45RO, CCR7, CD25, CD127, CD95 and CD27 were used to sort naive, central memory, regulatory and stem cell-like memory CD4+ T cells. Purity was above 95% for every sorted population. PBMCs were isolated right away by Lymphoprep density gradient centrifugation and were stained directly, without culture. So that batch effects would be minimized, each experiment stained and sorted samples in pairs, pairing one healthy donor with one patient. Remarks on this clone: Which antigen it targets is not known. No much larger clone exists at a distance of one base, and base qualities are not known.

The paper's findings and limits, for the study overall: Type 1 diabetes patients showed a moderate but significant shortening of TCRB CDR3 length in all four CD4+ subsets. Fewer insertions and more nucleotide deletions at VDJ recombination sites were observed in patients with type 1 diabetes, implying thymic rearrangement abnormalities. Naive, central memory and regulatory TCRB repertoires appeared more similar among patients than among healthy donors. Shorter templates might have been favored by PCR, but patient and control samples were amplified and corrected together, so both groups would have been affected equally by any skew. Because cDNA was sequenced instead of genomic DNA, activated cells with high expression could be over-represented, although the groups did not differ in activation or CD3 levels. Because the HLA sub-analyses included only small numbers of individuals, any influence of HLA type on TCRB rearrangement was left unresolved.

The entire isolated RNA was reverse transcribed using the High Capacity cDNA Reverse Transcription Kit, and thus expressed TCRB transcripts were sequenced. Deep immunoSEQ sequencing was performed on naive, central memory and regulatory T cell samples, with an average of around 3.4 million total reads per sample. After sorted cells were lysed in RLT buffer, RNA was extracted with DNase-treated RNeasy Micro or Mini kits, with the choice depending on cell number. Each cell subset was processed on its own to prevent cross-contamination, while patient and healthy donor samples were processed together. Using the immunoSEQ multiplex PCR, TCRB sequences were amplified from cDNA into 87-bp fragments spanning the CDR3 region. The amplicons were sequenced using the Illumina HiSeq platform. The published analysis was carried out like this. Synthetic template baselines were used to correct PCR bias computationally, reads within Hamming distance 2 were collapsed, and singletons that could not be merged were discarded. By aligning reads against IMGT, V, D and J genes, CDR3 length, and insertions or deletions at six rearrangement sites were assigned. Within each subset, clonotype counts were normalized to sorted cell number, and only after that were true diversity and Gini coefficients computed with the tcR R package. Repertoire sharing was quantified using the overlap coefficient calculated on TCRB nucleotide sequences. TCRdb carries this immuneACCESS record with in-frame sequences only. Its versions omit some clonotypes, under half of them owing to an unresolved V gene in the studies checked, with the rest unexplained. Clone size and V and J calls were adopted from that table, with D and trimming inferred from the DNA. A total of 100,000 to 150,000 clones appear in this sample, roughly a sixth of them only once. 2% to 3% of the sample rests with the top ten.

CDR1 and CDR2, looked up from the germline V gene, are SGDLS and YYNGEE. Including the terminal cysteine and phenylalanine, the CDR3 comprises 12 residues. Only CDR3 DNA remains: 36 bases, in frame from the first base. Deletion took 3 bases off V and 8 bases off J, with a span of 11 bases between the germline ends. This clonotype was obtained from a man younger than 35 with type 1 diabetes. This sequence uses TRBV9 and TRBJ1-2; the D segment cannot be called with confidence. Sequenced: central memory CD4+ T cells from blood. At the DNA level, the sequence is TGTGCCAGCAGCGAAAATCGGGAAGGCTACACCTTC. This yields the protein CASSENREGYTF.